The clone carrying this TCR beta chain was recorded at least ten times. This entry belongs to a study of T cells in Graves' hyperthyroidism and ophthalmopathy. CDR3 length: 14 amino acids. Trimming at V came to 4 bases and at J to 7 bases, leaving 8 bases not matched to a gene. Per germline, CDR1 DFQATT and CDR2 SNEGSKA (reference sequence). From RNA transcripts, TCR beta CDR3 regions were amplified. The TCR CDR3 was amplified in a first-round RT-PCR using the HTBI primer set. TCRdb reprocessed the multiplex PCR reads with MiXCR, giving one entry per CDR3 protein. The repertoire holds approximately 690,000 distinct CDR3 sequences, with roughly 14% as singletons.

Material for sequencing was blood. The chain links TRBV20-1 to TRBJ2-1; 9 bases map to TRBD2. The source of this sequence is a woman aged 50 to 60 with Graves' ophthalmopathy. In DNA form, the CDR3 reads TGCAGTGCTATAAAAGCGGGAGGTGGTAATGAGCAGTTCTTC. This sequence encodes CSAIKAGGGNEQFF.